Shown below are 6 T cell receptor beta chains from a single sample sequenced in a study of T cells in women clearing cervical HPV infection. TCRdb keeps only in-frame clones here, not all; method: immunoSEQ multiplex PCR. The ten top clones account for 7.6%, within a sample of some 41,000 clones. The specimen sequenced was blood buffy coat. The receptors shown here come from a woman aged 18-70 years with a cervical HPV16 infection that either progressed to CIN3+ or cleared (not recorded which).

On this clone itself: The missing CDR3 end, 3 residues past where the read stops, is filled in from the germline J gene. This chain joins TRBV18 and TRBJ1-1; weak D call: TRBD1 (5 bases). Trimming shortened V by 3 bases and J by 4 bases, and 9 bases separated the two germline ends. The CDR3 consists of 13 residues. Germline V CDR1 and CDR2: KGHSH, LQKENI. The chain's CDR3 is CASSPQGGTEAFF. The CDR3 DNA, read in part, is TGTGCCAGCTCACCCCAGGGAGGCACTGAA.

CDR3 sequence: CASSLQTGAGYGYTF. The covered CDR3 bases are TGTGCCAGTAGTCTCCAAACAGGGGCCGGATATGGC. This chain links TRBV19 with TRBJ1-2; 7 positions agree with TRBD1. Coverage ceases 3 residues before the CDR3 finishes, and the germline J gene fills in the end. The CDR3 has 15 amino acids. Germline CDR1 and CDR2: LNHDA and SQIVND (reference sequence). Unmatched junction bases numbered 11, after V lost 5 bases and J lost 5 bases.

A note on this clone: With the read ending 3 residues before the CDR3 end, the germline J gene is used to fill in that end. This rearrangement joins TRBV20-1 to TRBJ2-1; weak D call: TRBD2 (6 bases). Trimming pared 8 bases from V and 7 bases from J, leaving 18 bases between. CDR1 is DFQATT, CDR2 SNEGSKA, per germline (reference sequence). The CDR3 totals 13 residues. CDR3 residues: CSLPRTGGNEQFF. The DNA read from the CDR3 is TGCAGTCTACCTAGGACTGGAGGGAATGAG.

As for this clone: The CDR3 extends 3 residues past the end of the read, so its final part is completed from the germline J gene. The chain carries TRBV29-1 and TRBJ1-1; D might be TRBD1 (6 bases). Germline V CDR1 and CDR2: SQVTM, ANQGSEA. V shed 8 bases and J shed 4 bases, with 11 bases lying between them. CDR3 length: 11 residues. The CDR3 here is CSTGFGTEAFF. The CDR3 DNA, read in part, is TGCAGCACAGGGTTCGGCACTGAA.

The covered CDR3 bases are TGCGCCAGCAGCTTGGAGGGGACAGGGGTTGCAGATACG. Protein sequence: CASSLEGTGVADT. The full CDR3 protein is CASSLEGTGVADTQYF. This sequence joins TRBV5-1 and TRBJ2-3; TRBD1 agrees at 10 bases. The read ends 3 residues early relative to the CDR3; the germline J gene fills the gap. The V segment lost 0 bases and the J segment 4 bases; nucleotides outside the gene matches: 5. Germline V gene sequence: CDR1 SGHRS, CDR2 YFSETQ. The CDR3 totals 16 residues.

Concerning this clone itself: Germline is not matched at one junction end, which may reflect a read error. The sequence runs out 3 residues before the end of the CDR3; the remainder is reconstructed from the germline J gene. The chain joins TRBV5-6 to TRBJ1-6; 7 bases match TRBD1. Germline V lookup: CDR1 SGHDT, CDR2 YYEEEE. This CDR3 comprises 15 residues. Incomplete CDR3 DNA: TGTGTCAGCAGCCCGATGGGACAGACTAATTCACCC. Its protein is CVSSPMGQTNSP. The CDR3, in full, reads CVSSPMGQTNSPLHF.